The 24 T cell receptor beta chains below all came from one sample that was sequenced in a study of shared clonotypes between healthy human individuals (dated by TCRdb to the early 2020s). Library creation used the immunoSEQ multiplex PCR assay. This immuneACCESS table, as held by TCRdb, lists in-frame sequences with V and J called but not all clones. Of the missing ones, under half trace to an unresolved V gene in checked studies; the others have no known cause. The sample has nearly 2 million clones on record, about 95% of them singletons. 1.2% of the sample comes from the top ten. For the CD8 naive samples, CD45RO-negative cells were positively selected for CCR7, yielding a CD45RA+CCR7+ population from which TemRA cells were excluded. The sequencing input was naive CD8+ T cells sorted from blood. The cell subset or site label, read with the paper, signifies: CD45RA+CCR7+. These TCRs come from a man between 18 and 29 years old in good health.

This clone has only a few counts. The chain links TRBV11-2 to TRBJ1-1; no reliable D call. Germline V lookup: CDR1 SGHAT, CDR2 FQNNGV. The CDR3 is 13 amino acids. Trimming removed 3 bases from V and 1 base from J, with 6 bases in between. The CDR3 region has the DNA TGTGCCAGCAGCTTCGGCACGAACACTGAAGCTTTCTTT. Translation gives CASSFGTNTEAFF. The full variable domain, with the rest looked up from reference TRBV11-2 and TRBJ1-1, is EAGVAQSPRYKIIEKRQSVAFWCNPISGHATLYWYQQILGQGPKLLIQFQNNGVVDDSQLPKDRFSAERLKGVDSTLKIQPAKLEDSAVYLCASSFGTNTEAFFGQGTRLTVV.

The CDR3 region is CASSEGTVGIQYF. CDR3 sequence (DNA): TGTGCCAGCAGTGAAGGGACAGTGGGCATTCAGTACTTC. The rearrangement uses TRBV6-1 and TRBJ2-4; tentatively, D is TRBD1 (6 bases). The ends were cut back, 1 base at V and 9 bases at J, with 10 bases in the middle. Per germline, CDR1 MNHNS and CDR2 SASEGT. The CDR3 loop spans 13 amino acids.

The chain joins TRBV27 to TRBJ2-7; 9 nucleotides align to TRBD2. There are 15 residues in the CDR3. Unmatched junction bases numbered 10, after V lost 6 bases and J lost 4 bases. CDR1 is MNHEY, CDR2 SMNVEV, per germline (reference sequence). The CDR3 sequence is CASRTGAGGLYEQYF. The CDR3 DNA reads as TGTGCCAGCAGAACCGGAGCGGGGGGATTATACGAGCAGTACTTC.

Comments on this clone: Other DNA variants within this sample encode the same CDR3. The genes are TRBV19 and TRBJ2-7; the D is unclear. Trimming cost V 1 base and J 3 bases, with 10 bases left between them. Germline lookup yields CDR1 LNHDA and CDR2 SQIVND (reference sequence). The CDR3 length is 14 residues. The CDR3 DNA reads TGTGCCAGTAGTATAGGATCCGGCAGCTACGAGCAGTACTTC. Translation: CASSIGSGSYEQYF.

This rearrangement joins TRBV9 to TRBJ2-7; D is unclear. The V and J ends lost 0 bases and 1 base respectively, with 8 bases between them. Germline CDR1 is SGDLS and CDR2 is YYNGEE. The CDR3 is 14 amino acids. The chain's CDR3 is CASSVEYGSYEQYF. Written as DNA, the CDR3 is TGTGCCAGCAGCGTAGAGTACGGATCCTACGAGCAGTACTTC.

The V call is TRBV30, the J call TRBJ2-3; TRBD2 might be the D (6 bases). V was trimmed by 3 bases and J by 7 bases, leaving 11 bases between them. The CDR3 spans 12 residues. Germline loops: CDR1 GTSNPN, CDR2 SVGIG (reference sequence). CDR3 residues: CAWRGTDYTQYF. CDR3 coding DNA: TGTGCCTGGAGGGGGACTGATTATACGCAGTATTTT.

The chain links TRBV9 to TRBJ2-5; D unresolved. Germline V lookup: CDR1 SGDLS, CDR2 YYNGEE. Trimming removed 4 bases at V and 5 bases at J, with 12 bases between. The CDR3 sequence is 13 residues long. CDR3 residues: CASSLELSETQYF. CDR3 bases: TGTGCCAGCAGCCTCGAACTATCCGAGACCCAGTACTTC.

Note on this clone: This sample includes further DNA sequences coding for the same CDR3. This chain joins TRBV30 and TRBJ1-2; 9 nucleotides match TRBD1. Germline loops: CDR1 GTSNPN, CDR2 SVGIG (reference sequence). The CDR3 contains 13 residues. Trimming at V came to 0 bases and at J to 5 bases, leaving 1 base not matched to a gene. CDR3 sequence (DNA): TGTGCCTGGAGTGTGGGACAGGGATATGGCTACACCTTC. Translation gives CAWSVGQGYGYTF.

V gene TRBV7-9 combines with J gene TRBJ2-1; TRBD2 matches at 11 bases. CDR3 size: 17 residues. V was pared by 4 bases and J by 2 bases, with 7 bases of the junction left unmatched. Germline V gene sequence: CDR1 SEHNR, CDR2 FQNEAQ (reference sequence). The CDR3 sequence: CASSSSGLADTYNEQFF. CDR3 DNA: TGTGCCAGCAGCTCGTCGGGACTAGCGGACACCTACAATGAGCAGTTCTTC.

The CDR3 DNA is TGTGCCAGCAGCCCCTGGGGGGGCGAGAATCTGTACGAGCAGTACTTC. This encodes CASSPWGGENLYEQYF. The chain couples TRBV5-6 to TRBJ2-7; a weak D match, TRBD2 (7 bases). The CDR3 has 16 residues. Germline V gene data show CDR1 as SGHDT and CDR2 as YYEEEE. V gave up 4 bases and J gave up 4 bases, with 21 bases separating them.

This chain uses TRBV27 with TRBJ2-7; the match to TRBD1 covers 10 bases. The CDR3 spans 15 residues. Trimming at V came to 2 bases and at J to 3 bases, leaving 4 bases not matched to a gene. Germline CDR1 MNHEY, CDR2 SMNVEV (reference sequence). This CDR3 is CASSLLGQGGYEQYF. Written as DNA, the CDR3 is TGTGCCAGCAGTTTACTTGGACAGGGGGGCTACGAGCAGTACTTC.

The chain has TRBV30 and TRBJ2-5; D is undetermined. Germline V gene lookup returns CDR1 GTSNPN and CDR2 SVGIG (reference sequence). The CDR3 spans 11 residues. Trimming took 5 bases from V and 5 from J, leaving 9 bases between them. The CDR3 region has the DNA TGTGCCTGGGGGGTTCAGGAGACCCAGTACTTC. It specifies CAWGVQETQYF.

This clone is a singleton in its sample. The chain has TRBV7-8 and TRBJ2-3, with D tentatively TRBD2 (6 bases). V dropped 3 bases and J dropped 2 bases, with 12 bases sitting between them. The V gene's germline CDR1 is SGHVS and CDR2 FQNEAQ. This CDR3 is built from 15 residues. In DNA form, the CDR3 reads TGTGCCAGCAGCTTCCCGCCGGGGGTCACAGATACGCAGTATTTT. As protein: CASSFPPGVTDTQYF.

The V gene is TRBV28, the J gene TRBJ1-2; D perhaps matches TRBD1 (6 bases). This CDR3 has 15 amino acids. Germline V gene sequence: CDR1 MDHEN, CDR2 SYDVKM. V lost 5 bases and J 2 bases, leaving 15 bases between the germline ends. The CDR3 spells CASSLTLQGNYGYTF. The CDR3 nucleotides read TGTGCCAGCAGTCTAACGCTACAGGGAAACTATGGCTACACCTTC.

Notes on this clone: The sample holds other DNA sequences that translate to the same CDR3. V gene TRBV5-6 combines with J gene TRBJ2-7; D is possibly TRBD2 (5 bases). Trimming cost V 0 bases and J 0 bases, with 10 bases left between them. Germline V CDR1 and CDR2: SGHDT, YYEEEE. This CDR3 has 15 residues. CDR3 nucleotides: TGTGCCAGCAGCTTGGCTCCGGGGAGCTCCTACGAGCAGTACTTC. Encoded protein: CASSLAPGSSYEQYF.

This clone has a single count. The sample holds other DNA sequences that translate to the same CDR3. The chain links TRBV5-6 to TRBJ2-7, with 10 bases aligning to TRBD1. CDR1 is SGHDT and CDR2 is YYEEEE in the germline V gene. V was pared by 3 bases and J by 3 bases, with 3 bases of the junction left unmatched. The CDR3 is 14 residues long. The CDR3 DNA sequence: TGTGCCAGCAGCTCTGGGACAGGGGTCTACGAGCAGTACTTC. Its translation: CASSSGTGVYEQYF.

The genes are TRBV29-1 and TRBJ2-2; D perhaps matches TRBD2 (5 bases). From germline, CDR1 is SQVTM and CDR2 ANQGSEA. CDR3 size: 13 residues. With 3 bases removed from V and 1 base from J, the gap between germline ends came to 6 bases. The CDR3 reads CSVDAGNTGELFF. Here the CDR3 DNA reads TGCAGCGTTGACGCGGGGAACACCGGGGAGCTGTTTTTT.

Worth noting for this clone: A read error may account for a junction end that differs from germline. The rearrangement uses TRBV27 and TRBJ2-7; TRBD1 or TRBD2 may be the D gene (5 bases each). CDR3 length equals 13 residues. Germline loops: CDR1 MNHEY, CDR2 SMNVEV (reference sequence). In nucleotides, the CDR3 is TGTGCCAGCAGTTTTCACCAATGGGGGTATATGATCTTC. Amino acid sequence: CASSFHQWGYMIF.

The chain joins TRBV19 to TRBJ2-3, with 7 bases aligning to TRBD1. The germline V gene has CDR1 LNHDA and CDR2 SQIVND (reference sequence). CDR3 length equals 15 residues. J was trimmed by 1 base and V by 1 base; bases with no gene match: 2. CDR3 sequence reads: CASSIVGQGTDTQYF. CDR3 sequence (DNA): TGTGCCAGTAGTATAGTAGGACAGGGCACAGATACGCAGTATTTT.

V usage is TRBV30 and J usage is TRBJ2-7; D possibly matches TRBD1 or TRBD2 (6 bases each). Trimming pared 6 bases from V and 3 bases from J, leaving 24 bases between. Germline CDR1 GTSNPN, CDR2 SVGIG (reference sequence). CDR3 length: 16 amino acids. CDR3 protein: CACVGGLDFPLYEQYF. In DNA, the CDR3 is TGTGCCTGTGTAGGGGGACTCGACTTTCCCCTCTACGAGCAGTACTTC.

V usage is TRBV5-4 and J usage is TRBJ2-5, with 9 bases lining up with TRBD2. V lost 4 bases to trimming and J lost 4 bases; unmatched junction nucleotides: 8. The CDR3 runs to 15 residues. From germline, CDR1 is SGHNT and CDR2 YYREEE (reference sequence). CDR3 loop: CASSPDSGSVETQYF. In DNA form, the CDR3 reads TGTGCCAGCAGCCCGGATAGCGGGAGTGTAGAGACCCAGTACTTC. Full variable domain (rest looked up from reference TRBV5-4 and TRBJ2-5): ETGVTQSPTHLIKTRGQQVTLRCSSQSGHNTVSWYQQALGQGPQFIFQYYREEENGRGNFPPRFSGLQFPNYSSELNVNALELDDSALYLCASSPDSGSVETQYFGPGTRLLVL.

This chain links TRBV4-1 with TRBJ1-1; D gene ambiguous. V was cut by 2 bases and J by 1 base, with 8 bases left in between. Germline V CDR1 and CDR2: MGHRA, YSYEKL. CDR3 length equals 14 residues. The CDR3 spells CASSQSTTNTEAFF. CDR3 nucleotides: TGCGCCAGCAGCCAATCTACAACGAACACTGAAGCTTTCTTT.

In regard to this clone: The same CDR3 arises from other DNA sequences in this sample as well. This sequence joins TRBV27 and TRBJ2-2; maybe TRBD1 (5 bases). CDR1 and CDR2 (germline): MNHEY, SMNVEV (reference sequence). V gave up 3 bases and J gave up 7 bases, with 9 bases separating them. The CDR3 is 13 residues long. The CDR3 bases are TGTGCCAGCAGTTTGTCAGGGTTCGGGGAGCTGTTTTTT. This sequence encodes CASSLSGFGELFF.

This clone occurred once. The chain recombines TRBV2 with TRBJ1-4; D remains ambiguous. The CDR3 extends over 15 amino acids. V was trimmed by 4 bases and J by 0 bases, leaving 9 bases between them. The V gene's germline CDR1 is SNHLY and CDR2 FYNNEI. CDR3 sequence reads: CASSGTFATNEKLFF. The CDR3 bases are TGTGCCAGCAGTGGTACGTTTGCAACTAATGAAAAACTGTTTTTT.